This paragraph reports one T cell receptor beta chain. Antigen specificity is unknown. Measured with immunoSEQ multiplex PCR; TCRdb has only the in-frame clones, and not every one. Among about 330,000 clones listed, around 67% were seen once. This sample was taken from a study of shared clonotypes between healthy human individuals. The wider study: Three CD4 naive, three CD4 memory, two CD8 naive and one CD8 memory plate were used per donor.

Study-level points and caveats: Rarefaction analysis demonstrated incomplete sorted-subset sequencing notwithstanding large depth.

The germline CDR1 and CDR2 sequences are SQVTM and ANQGSEA. The length of the CDR3 is 13 residues. V was cut by 6 bases and J by 10 bases, with 19 bases left in between. This TCR derives from a man aged 30 to 45 in good health. V usage is TRBV29-1 and J usage is TRBJ2-1; the D gene is possibly TRBD2 (5 bases). The sample taken for sequencing was memory CD4+ T cells sorted from blood. Indicated subset: CD45RA-negative fraction. The CDR3 nucleotides are TGCAGCGTGGGAAAAGGGAGATTACGGGAGCAGTTCTTC. Protein: CSVGKGRLREQFF.